Presented here are 3 T cell receptor beta chains from one specimen sequenced in a study of shared clonotypes between healthy human individuals. The repertoire was sequenced with immunoSEQ multiplex PCR; TCRdb's copy has only in-frame clones and lacks some. The sample consists of roughly 2.6 million clones, more than 80% of them appearing once. Sequences were obtained from naive CD4+ T cells sorted from blood. Subset specified: CD45RA+ positively selected. The receptors originated from a man between 18 and 29 years old in good health.

J is TRBJ2-1 and V is TRBV11-2, with a weak D call TRBD2 (5 bases). From germline, CDR1 is SGHAT and CDR2 FQNNGV. V was pared by 6 bases and J by 7 bases, with 19 bases between. This CDR3 comprises 15 residues. The CDR3 sequence is CASRPRGNLSNEQFF. The DNA of the CDR3 is TGTGCCAGCAGGCCCCGAGGGAATTTGTCGAATGAGCAGTTCTTC.

In its sample, this clone was seen many times. The rearrangement uses TRBV29-1 and TRBJ1-1; D is unresolved. Germline V lookup: CDR1 SQVTM, CDR2 ANQGSEA. The V end lost 7 bases, the J end lost 0 bases, and 12 bases lay between the germline ends. This CDR3 has 13 residues. The CDR3, as DNA: TGCAGCGCAGTCACAGAGTTGAACACTGAAGCTTTCTTT. Translating it yields CSAVTELNTEAFF.

This chain joins TRBV7-3 and TRBJ2-1; 11 nucleotides match TRBD2. Trimming at V came to 2 bases and at J to 13 bases, leaving 7 bases not matched to a gene. The germline V gene has CDR1 SGHTA and CDR2 FQGTGA. CDR3 length: 14 residues. The CDR3 sequence: CASSLGTSGGKQFF. CDR3 in DNA: TGTGCCAGCAGCTTAGGGACTAGCGGCGGAAAACAGTTCTTC.